These 9 T cell receptor beta chains were all obtained from the same sample, sequenced in a study of cytomegalovirus exposure and HLA in healthy donors. PCR involved 60 Vbeta and 13 Jbeta primers. TCRdb's copy holds only in-frame clones and misses some; the assay was immunoSEQ multiplex PCR. Of approximately 210,000 clones listed, around 87% were seen once; the top ten hold 1% to 1.5%. Sequencing was performed on PBMCs. The receptors shown here come from a man younger than 45 in good health and CMV-seronegative.

About this clone itself: This specimen includes other DNA sequences encoding the same CDR3. This chain links TRBV11-2 with TRBJ2-3, with 8 bases fitting TRBD1. Germline V CDR1 and CDR2: SGHAT, FQNNGV. Losses at the gene ends were 4 bases for V and 2 bases for J; bases not matched to a gene: 8. This CDR3 comprises 16 residues. The CDR3 DNA is TGTGCCAGCAGCTCCACCGTCAGGGGGCTCACAGATACGCAGTATTTT. Amino acid sequence: CASSSTVRGLTDTQYF.

The sample holds one count of this clone. The chain employs TRBV4-1 and TRBJ2-3; possible D gene TRBD2, 6 bases. Trimming removed 3 bases from V and 0 bases from J, with 19 bases in between. Germline loops: CDR1 MGHRA, CDR2 YSYEKL. The CDR3 has 18 residues. The CDR3 here is CASSQGVPTSSSTDTQYF. In DNA, the CDR3 is TGCGCCAGCAGCCAGGGCGTCCCCACTAGCAGTAGCACAGATACGCAGTATTTT.

This clone has more than one count but fewer than ten. V usage is TRBV6-1 and J usage is TRBJ1-1; 11 bases align to TRBD1. CDR1 and CDR2 (germline): MNHNS, SASEGT. This CDR3 spans 19 amino acids. V lost 4 bases and J lost 5; bases outside the gene matches: 18. This CDR3 reads CASSGASRRTGGVGTEAFF. The CDR3 DNA reads TGTGCCAGCAGTGGAGCTTCCCGAAGGACAGGGGGCGTGGGTACTGAAGCTTTCTTT.

The chain has TRBV10-3 and TRBJ2-5; TRBD1 matches 9 bases. The J call may be mistaken, given a closer DNA end match to TRBJ2-7. Germline V gene lookup returns CDR1 ENHRY and CDR2 SYGVKD. This CDR3 comprises 13 residues. The CDR3 protein is CAMGQGGLYEQYF. DNA of the CDR3: TGTGCCATGGGACAGGGTGGCCTCTACGAGCAGTACTTC.

The chain uses TRBV7-8 and TRBJ2-1; D unresolved. The V and J ends lost 0 bases and 9 bases respectively, with 9 bases between them. Germline CDR1 and CDR2: SGHVS and FQNEAQ. The CDR3 extends over 13 amino acids. In nucleotides, the CDR3 is TGTGCCAGCAGCTTAGCCGTCGCGGCTGAGCAGTTCTTC. Protein: CASSLAVAAEQFF.

V and J are TRBV20-1 and TRBJ2-5; no clear D. The CDR3 covers 11 residues. Trimming stripped 3 bases from V and 5 bases from J, with 7 bases between. From germline, CDR1 is DFQATT and CDR2 SNEGSKA (reference sequence). This CDR3 reads CSARVVETQYF. For the CDR3, the DNA is TGCAGTGCTAGGGTAGTGGAGACCCAGTACTTC.

The chain has TRBV7-2 and TRBJ2-2; TRBD2 aligns across 12 bases. The junction had 6 bases not matched to a gene; V was cut back by 5 bases and J by 5 bases. From germline, CDR1 is SGHTA and CDR2 FQGNSA. The CDR3 sequence is 16 residues long. CDR3 region: CASSRLLAGGTGELFF. The CDR3 nucleotides are TGTGCCAGCAGCCGCCTACTAGCGGGGGGTACCGGGGAGCTGTTTTTT.

This chain joins TRBV30 and TRBJ2-7, with D possibly TRBD2 on 5 matching bases. CDR1 and CDR2 from the germline V gene are GTSNPN and SVGIG (reference sequence). The CDR3 extends over 12 amino acids. V gave up 4 bases and J gave up 7 bases, with 14 bases separating them. For the CDR3, the DNA is TGTGCCTGGACCCTCGGGCCGGGGGAGCAGTACTTC. Residues: CAWTLGPGEQYF. The full variable domain, completed using reference TRBV30 and TRBJ2-7, is SQTIHQWPATLVQPVGSPLSLECTVEGTSNPNLYWYRQAAGRGLQLLFYSVGIGQISSEVPQNLSASRPQDRQFILSSKKLLLSDSGFYLCAWTLGPGEQYFGPGTRLTVT.

J is TRBJ2-1 and V is TRBV2; possible D gene TRBD1, 6 bases. Between the trimmed V and J ends, which lost 7 bases and 7 bases, there was a span of 17 bases. CDR1 and CDR2 (germline): SNHLY, FYNNEI. This CDR3 comprises 14 residues. The CDR3 DNA reads TGTGCCAGCACTGGGGGCCAGTACACAAATGAGCAGTTCTTC. Translation gives CASTGGQYTNEQFF.